This T cell receptor beta chain comes out of a study of cytomegalovirus exposure and HLA in healthy donors (TCRdb year 2017). As for the study more broadly: An earlier analysis of fewer than 750 of the donors reported approximately 260 Gb of sequence data and 95 million to 120 million unique TCR beta sequences obtained from roughly 170 million T cells. Approximately 300 gigabases of sequencing data and 70 million to 95 million unique TCR sequences made up an early release that covered roughly 670 HLA-typed donors. The aim of the study was to test whether cataloging public T cell receptors could identify signatures of past pathogen exposure. To decide whether each TCR beta V gene segment behaved as functional or pseudogenic, an earlier analysis of fewer than 750 of the donors relied on high-throughput TCR beta sequencing. High-throughput TCR immunosequencing, statistical association of individual TCRs with disease status, and machine learning were combined to predict cytomegalovirus infection status. In a later genetic analysis, genome-wide SNP genotypes for about three fifths of the roughly 670 donors were used, and that subset was treated as a discovery cohort. The study profiled the T cell repertoires of 500 to 800 subjects by immunosequencing and related them to cytomegalovirus serostatus. HLA typing included class I and class II loci at four-digit resolution. Roughly 5 DR-DQ haplotypes were handled as single units for association and clustering because linkage in the cohort was strong. Of the roughly 420 genotyped donors, more than 75% were placed in the genetic ancestry cluster associated with self-reported Caucasian donors. Every discovery cohort repertoire had been produced on one sequencing platform. A later analysis re-analyzed previously published TCR beta repertoires from approximately 670 donors and added high-resolution HLA genotyping to study TCR occurrence patterns. Along with the approximately 700-subject first cohort, a separate validation cohort of over a hundred different subjects was used. On average, about 200,000 unique TCR beta nucleotide sequences were sequenced per donor among several hundred genotyped donors of the cohort, with roughly 20% of those sequences being non-productive. The number of donors typed differed by locus, with about 629-630 for A, B, C, DRB1 and DQB1, roughly 550 for DQA1, nearly 610 for DPA1, and 450 to 480 for DPB1. In the later analysis, no new phenotypic data were used to find candidate immune exposures; instead, reliance was placed on TCR beta sequences and their occurrence across donors. Alongside the repertoire data, information on donor age, sex, ethnicity and CMV serostatus was compiled.

Points the paper makes about the study in general: While some public TCRs were present in many individuals, most TCR sequences turned up only very rarely across donors. Compared with equally common non-associated chains, HLA-associated TCR beta chains in a later analysis were more clonally expanded and had lower generation probabilities. The presence/absence analyses assumed that sequencing depth was roughly uniform across donors, and that assumption may not be true. The classifier was reported to diagnose cytomegalovirus status with high specificity and sensitivity in both the original and validation cohorts. The cohort was sequenced for TCR beta chains only, and without alpha or paired-chain data the features that could be detected were limited. Because the 87-base-pair reads could not distinguish some IMGT-functional V segments, including TRBV6-2 and TRBV6-3, those segments were excluded. In a later analysis, TCR association rates were found to vary across HLA loci, with the most associated TCRs seen for DRB1 alleles and the fewest for HLA-C alleles. Because some donors lacked HLA typing at each locus, the association tests relied only on the typed subset. A further reported finding was that TCR beta sequences accurately predicted the HLA-A and HLA-B alleles for most subjects in the first cohort. The earlier analysis of 587 of the donors excluded some 16 rarely observed V segments, including chromosome 9 orphons, because counts were too low. Correlated functional status among segregating V segments might reflect linkage disequilibrium, but an unknown experimental factor could not be ruled out. An association between a missense DCLRE1C variant and V-gene and J-gene trimming of TCR beta chains was found in a later genetic analysis and replicated in an independent cohort. Specific HLA alleles were associated with 15,000 to 20,000 TCR beta sequences at a false discovery rate of 0.05 in a later analysis. A total of fewer than 200 TCR beta chains were listed by the study as associated with cytomegalovirus. In vitro tests confirmed that a few of the cytomegalovirus-associated TCR beta chains recognize cytomegalovirus antigens. Immune exposure information for the cohort was limited to CMV serostatus. It was suggested by the authors that the approach could potentially be generalized to other disease states and immunological phenotypes. In a later genetic analysis, fewer N-insertions in productive TCRs were reported among donors in an Asian-associated ancestry cluster than the 666-donor mean. According to a later analysis, most CMV-associated TCR beta chains appeared to be HLA-restricted, and the HLA associations seemed to be driven largely by CMV exposure. A later analysis reported that several top co-occurrence clusters appeared linked to parvovirus B19, influenza, CMV and Epstein-Barr virus. When HLA alleles, especially DR and DQ, strongly co-occurred, TCR associations were difficult to assign to individual alleles. In an earlier analysis of approximately 590 of the donors, most TCR beta V segments appeared in productive rearrangements about 90% or about 30% of the time, broadly matching IMGT annotations. A group of highly shared sequence variants was considered likely to be a technical artifact of the sequencing pipeline.

For this clone: It lacks a known antigen. No much larger clone exists at a distance of one base, and base qualities are not known.

The method was the immunoSEQ multiplex PCR assay. A mixture of 60 forward primers for TCR Vbeta segments and 13 reverse primers for TCR Jbeta segments was used in the multiplex PCR. Amplification of the CDR3 region of rearranged TCR beta genes was performed with a multiplex PCR assay on genomic DNA. On the Illumina HiSeq System, the amplified TCR beta libraries were sequenced as 87-base-pair reads. Per the authors' processing: A later analysis counted tens of millions of unique TCR beta chains across the 600 to 850 repertoires, and roughly 10 million of these chains were shared by at least two donors. Raw reads were error-corrected and collapsed into unique sequences by a nearest-neighbor algorithm in which closely related sequences were merged to remove PCR and sequencing errors. V, D and J gene segments were assigned by aligning CDR3 sequences to IMGT reference sequences. For a sequence to be retained, at least a six-nucleotide match to both a V gene segment and a J gene segment was required. Rearrangements were called productive when the CDR3 lacked stop codons and stayed in frame with V and J; all others were non-productive. CDR3 was defined according to IMGT convention as the region running from the second conserved V-encoded cysteine to the conserved J-encoded phenylalanine. The earlier analysis of 500 to 600 of the donors excluded sequences that lacked an unambiguous match to a single V gene segment. An earlier analysis of 587 of the donors called V segments functional above 56.7% productive rearrangements and segregating when the between-donor standard deviation exceeded 5%. A statistical classification framework was built for diagnosing cytomegalovirus status from the catalog of TCR beta chain sequences. In a later analysis, TCR nucleotide sequences were compared against IMGT/GENE-DB human TR gene sequences so that V and J genes could be assigned. The TCRdist pipeline was used in a later analysis to assign CDR3 sequences and most-parsimonious VDJ recombination scenarios. In a later analysis, each TCR beta chain was defined by its CDR3 amino acid sequence together with its V-gene family, and reads without a unique V-gene family were excluded. To address suspected cross-contamination and a sequencing artifact, a later analysis removed approximately 600 highly shared, low-generation-probability nucleotide sequences. For each public chain, a later analysis derived a clonal expansion index from normalized ranks of inferred template counts within each repertoire. In a later analysis, generation probabilities were computed using a VDJ recombination model fitted to out-of-frame rearrangements, and the results were checked against IGoR. Hypergeometric tests were used in a later analysis to score TCR-TCR, TCR-HLA and TCR-CMV co-occurrence, with a repertoire-size bias correction applied to the TCR pairs. False discovery rates were estimated in a later analysis by permuting HLA or CMV assignments 20 times. In a later analysis, co-occurring TCRs were grouped with DBSCAN, and TCRdist sequence similarity was added when clustering was performed within HLA-allele-positive subsets. Repertoires with fewer than 30,000 or more than 120,000 public chains, plus five repertoires with anomalous nucleotide sharing, were excluded from co-occurrence clustering. TCRdb took this table from immuneACCESS and kept in-frame rearrangements with V and J called. Such tables lack part of the clones; where checked against another copy, unresolved V genes explain under half of the gap, and the rest is unexplained. The V and J calls and clone size come from that table; D and trimming were worked out from the DNA. The sample yields around 140,000 clones; approximately 91% were counted once. Together, the top ten hold roughly 0.5% of the sample.

The germline V gene provides CDR1 ENHRY and CDR2 SYGVKD. Germline trimming: 3 bases from V, 2 bases from J; junction bases outside gene matches: 3. From cysteine to phenylalanine, the CDR3 is 15 amino acids long. Here the CDR3 DNA is all that survives: 45 bases in frame from base 1. The cohort consisted of 600 or so healthy bone marrow donors. At the time of sampling, every cohort member was nominally healthy, though immune exposures that went unrecorded were likely present. The donor tested CMV seronegative and was one of the 352 seronegative cohort members. Every donor gave a peripheral blood sample, and the peripheral blood mononuclear cells from that sample were used for TCR beta sequencing. The Qiagen DNeasy Blood Extraction Kit was used to extract genomic DNA from the blood cell samples.

Sequencing was performed on PBMCs. In this chain, TRBV10-3 is recombined with TRBJ2-7; 11 bases in the middle match TRBD1. The receptor comes from a woman between 40 and 50 years old in good health and CMV-seronegative. The CDR3 reads CAISDRTGGPYEQYF. At the DNA level, the sequence is TGTGCCATCAGTGATAGGACAGGGGGCCCCTACGAGCAGTACTTC.